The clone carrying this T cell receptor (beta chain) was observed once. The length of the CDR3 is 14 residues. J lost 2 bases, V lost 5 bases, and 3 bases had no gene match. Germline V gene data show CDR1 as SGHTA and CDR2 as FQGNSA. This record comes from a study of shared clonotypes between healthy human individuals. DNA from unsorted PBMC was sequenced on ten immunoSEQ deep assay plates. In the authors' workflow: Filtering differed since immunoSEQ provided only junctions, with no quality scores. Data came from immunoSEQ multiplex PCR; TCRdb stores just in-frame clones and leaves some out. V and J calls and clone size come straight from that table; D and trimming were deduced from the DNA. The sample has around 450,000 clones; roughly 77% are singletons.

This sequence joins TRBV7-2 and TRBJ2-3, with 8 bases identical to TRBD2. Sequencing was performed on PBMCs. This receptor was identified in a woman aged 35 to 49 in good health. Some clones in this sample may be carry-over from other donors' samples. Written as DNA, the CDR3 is TGTGCCAGCAGCGAAGGACTAGCCACAGATACGCAGTATTTT. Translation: CASSEGLATDTQYF.